This record covers a single TCR beta chain. Study processing details: Estimation of nucleated cell counts was performed using reference gene primer amplification. The table came from immunoSEQ multiplex PCR; TCRdb's copy has only in-frame clones and leaves some out. For V, J and clone size, that table is used; D and trimming come from the DNA. In the table there are 150,000 or so clones, roughly 80% of which are singletons. The CDR3 consists of 14 residues. Trimming removed 5 bases from V and 8 bases from J; junction bases left unmatched: 8. Germline CDR1 SGHDN, CDR2 FVKESK. These data originate in a study of blood T cell repertoires in COVID-19. In the study overall: Sites in the United States, Italy and Spain provided acute and convalescent COVID-19 samples. Sources were T cells, B-cell-depleted T cells, or PBMCs; the material itself was cDNA or gDNA.

V usage is TRBV14 and J usage is TRBJ2-4, with TRBD2 matching over 8 bases. The sequenced material came from peripheral blood. The receptor was isolated from a human donor with acute or convalescent COVID-19. The donor label of this sample is uncertain. CDR3 loop: CASSFSGAGDIQYF. CDR3 DNA: TGTGCCAGCAGCTTTAGCGGGGCCGGGGACATTCAGTACTTC.